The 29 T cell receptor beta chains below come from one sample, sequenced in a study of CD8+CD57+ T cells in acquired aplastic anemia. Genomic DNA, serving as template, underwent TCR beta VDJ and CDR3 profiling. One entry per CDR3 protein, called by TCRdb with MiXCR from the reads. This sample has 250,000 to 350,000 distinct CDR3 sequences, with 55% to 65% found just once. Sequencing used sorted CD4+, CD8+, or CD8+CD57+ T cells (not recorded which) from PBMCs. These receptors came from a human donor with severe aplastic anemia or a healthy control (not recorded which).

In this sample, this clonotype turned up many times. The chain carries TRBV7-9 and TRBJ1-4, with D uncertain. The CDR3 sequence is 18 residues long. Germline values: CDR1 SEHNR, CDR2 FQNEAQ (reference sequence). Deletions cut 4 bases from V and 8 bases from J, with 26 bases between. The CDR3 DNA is TGTGCCAGCAGCTCCATACCCCTAAGTCTCTTAAGCGGGGAAAAACTGTTTTTT. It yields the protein CASSSIPLSLLSGEKLFF.

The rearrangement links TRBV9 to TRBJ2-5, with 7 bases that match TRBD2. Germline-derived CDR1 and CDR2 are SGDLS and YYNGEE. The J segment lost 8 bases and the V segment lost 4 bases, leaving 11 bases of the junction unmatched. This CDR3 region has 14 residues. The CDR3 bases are TGTGCCAGCAGCCTGTTCGGGGGGATAGTTACCCAGTACTTC. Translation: CASSLFGGIVTQYF. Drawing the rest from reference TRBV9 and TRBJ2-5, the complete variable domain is DSGVTQTPKHLITATGQRVTLRCSPRSGDLSVYWYQQSLDQGLQFLIQYYNGEERAKGNILERFSAQQFPDLHSELNLSSLELGDSALYFCASSLFGGIVTQYFGPGTRLLVL.

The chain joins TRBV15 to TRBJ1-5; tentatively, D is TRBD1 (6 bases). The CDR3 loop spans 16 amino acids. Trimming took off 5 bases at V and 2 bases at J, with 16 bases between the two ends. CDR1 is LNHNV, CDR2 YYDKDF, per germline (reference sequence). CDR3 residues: CATSGYREVGNQPQHF. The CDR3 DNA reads TGTGCCACCAGCGGGTACAGGGAGGTAGGCAATCAGCCCCAGCATTTT.

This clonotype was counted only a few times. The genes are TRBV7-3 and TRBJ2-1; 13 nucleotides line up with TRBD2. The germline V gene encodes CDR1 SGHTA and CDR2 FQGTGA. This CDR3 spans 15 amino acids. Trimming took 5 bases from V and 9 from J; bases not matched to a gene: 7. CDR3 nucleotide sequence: TGTGCCAGCAGCCCAGGACTAGCGGGAGTAGGTGAGCAGTTCTTC. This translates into CASSPGLAGVGEQFF.

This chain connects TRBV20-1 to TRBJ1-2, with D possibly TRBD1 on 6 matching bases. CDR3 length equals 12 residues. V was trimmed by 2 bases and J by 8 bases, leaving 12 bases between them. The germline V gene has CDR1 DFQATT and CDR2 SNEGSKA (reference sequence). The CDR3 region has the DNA TGCAGTGCTAGATCCTGGCAGGGGGGCTACACCTTC. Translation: CSARSWQGGYTF.

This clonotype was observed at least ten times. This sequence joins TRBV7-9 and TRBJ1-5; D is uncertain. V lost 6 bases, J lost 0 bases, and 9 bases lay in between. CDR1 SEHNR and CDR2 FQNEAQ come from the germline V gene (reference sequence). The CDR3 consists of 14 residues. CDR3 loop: CASSLADSNQPQHF. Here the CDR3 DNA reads TGTGCCAGCAGTCTGGCGGATAGCAATCAGCCCCAGCATTTT.

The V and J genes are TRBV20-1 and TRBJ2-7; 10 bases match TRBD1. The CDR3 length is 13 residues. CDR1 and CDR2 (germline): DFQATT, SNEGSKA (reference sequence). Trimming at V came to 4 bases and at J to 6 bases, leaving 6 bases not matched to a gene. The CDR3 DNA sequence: TGCAGTGCTACGGGACAGGGGTGGTTCGAGCAGTACTTC. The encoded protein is CSATGQGWFEQYF.

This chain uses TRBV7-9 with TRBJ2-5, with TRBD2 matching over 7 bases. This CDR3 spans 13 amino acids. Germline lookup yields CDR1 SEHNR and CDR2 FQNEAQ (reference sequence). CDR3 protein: CGSSLVGRETQYF. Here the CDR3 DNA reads TGTGGGAGCAGCTTAGTCGGGAGGGAGACCCAGTACTTC.

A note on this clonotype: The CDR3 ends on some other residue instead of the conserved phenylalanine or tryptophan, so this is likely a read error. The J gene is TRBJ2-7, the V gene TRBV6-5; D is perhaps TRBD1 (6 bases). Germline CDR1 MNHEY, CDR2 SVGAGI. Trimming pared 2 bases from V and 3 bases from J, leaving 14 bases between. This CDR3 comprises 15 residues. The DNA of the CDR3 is TGTGCCAGCAGTTACGGAAGGGACACCAACTACGAGCAGTACATC. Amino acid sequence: CASSYGRDTNYEQYI.

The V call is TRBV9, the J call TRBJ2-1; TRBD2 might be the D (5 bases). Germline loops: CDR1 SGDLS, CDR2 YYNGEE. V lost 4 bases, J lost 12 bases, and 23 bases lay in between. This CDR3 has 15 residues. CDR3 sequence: CASSLTGGTSRAQFF. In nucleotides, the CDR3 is TGTGCCAGCAGCTTAACCGGAGGAACCTCGCGGGCGCAGTTCTTC.

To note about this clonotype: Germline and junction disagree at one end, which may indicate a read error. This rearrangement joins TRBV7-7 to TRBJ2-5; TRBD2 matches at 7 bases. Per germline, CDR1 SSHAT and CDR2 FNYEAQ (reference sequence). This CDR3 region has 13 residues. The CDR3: CASNLAVGETQYF. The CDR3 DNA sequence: TGTGCTAGCAACCTAGCGGTTGGGGAGACCCAGTACTTC.

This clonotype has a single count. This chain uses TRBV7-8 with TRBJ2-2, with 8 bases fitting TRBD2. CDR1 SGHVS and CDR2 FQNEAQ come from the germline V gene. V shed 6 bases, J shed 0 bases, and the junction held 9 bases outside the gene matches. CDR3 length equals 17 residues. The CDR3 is CASRAHAGGPNTGELFF. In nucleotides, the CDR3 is TGTGCCAGCAGGGCACACGCGGGAGGTCCGAACACCGGGGAGCTGTTTTTT.

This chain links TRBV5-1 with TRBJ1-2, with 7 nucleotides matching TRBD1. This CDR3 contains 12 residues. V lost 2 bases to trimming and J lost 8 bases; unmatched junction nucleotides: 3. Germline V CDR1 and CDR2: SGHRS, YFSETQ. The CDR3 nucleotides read TGCGCCAGCAGCTTTGGGACAGCCGGCTACACCTTC. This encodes CASSFGTAGYTF.

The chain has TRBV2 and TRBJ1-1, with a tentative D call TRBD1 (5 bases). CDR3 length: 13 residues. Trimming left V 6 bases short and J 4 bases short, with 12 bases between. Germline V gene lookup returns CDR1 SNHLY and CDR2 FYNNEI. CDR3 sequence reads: CASSSRGVTEAFF. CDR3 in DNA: TGTGCCAGCAGCTCCCGAGGGGTCACTGAAGCTTTCTTT.

The CDR3 DNA is TGTGCCTCCTCGGGGAACACTGAAGCTTTCTTT. Its protein is CASSGNTEAFF. The chain has TRBV30 and TRBJ1-1; no clear D gene. CDR1 and CDR2 from the germline V gene are GTSNPN and SVGIG (reference sequence). The length of the CDR3 is 11 residues. V shed 7 bases and J shed 1 base, with 7 bases lying between them.

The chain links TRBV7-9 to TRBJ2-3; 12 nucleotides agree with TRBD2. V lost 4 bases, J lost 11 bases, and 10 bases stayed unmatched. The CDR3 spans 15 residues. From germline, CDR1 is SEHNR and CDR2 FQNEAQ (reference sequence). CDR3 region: CASSWLAGGRNEQYF. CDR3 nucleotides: TGTGCCAGCAGCTGGCTAGCGGGGGGGCGTAATGAGCAGTATTTT.

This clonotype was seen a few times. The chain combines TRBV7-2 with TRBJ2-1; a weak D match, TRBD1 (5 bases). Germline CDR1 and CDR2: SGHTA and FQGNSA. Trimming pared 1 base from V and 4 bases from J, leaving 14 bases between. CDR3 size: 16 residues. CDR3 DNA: TGTGCCAGCAGCTTAGGTAGGCCAGGGCAGTACAATGAGCAGTTCTTC. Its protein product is CASSLGRPGQYNEQFF. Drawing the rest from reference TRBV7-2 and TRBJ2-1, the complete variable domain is GAGVSQSPSNKVTEKGKDVELRCDPISGHTALYWYRQSLGQGLEFLIYFQGNSAPDKSGLPSDRFSAERTGGSVSTLTIQRTQQEDSAVYLCASSLGRPGQYNEQFFGPGTRLTVL.

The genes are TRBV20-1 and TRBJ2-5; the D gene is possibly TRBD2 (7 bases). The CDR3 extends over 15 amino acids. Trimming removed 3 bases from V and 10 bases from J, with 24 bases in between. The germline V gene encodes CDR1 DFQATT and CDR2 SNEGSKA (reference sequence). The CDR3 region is CSARGGPASLVGQYF. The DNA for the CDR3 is TGCAGTGCTAGGGGGGGGCCAGCATCCCTTGTTGGCCAGTACTTC.

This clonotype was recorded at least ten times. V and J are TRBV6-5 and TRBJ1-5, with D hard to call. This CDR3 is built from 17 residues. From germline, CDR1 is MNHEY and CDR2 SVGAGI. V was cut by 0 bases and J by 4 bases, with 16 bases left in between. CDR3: CASSYSTPGVRNQPQHF. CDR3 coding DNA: TGTGCCAGCAGTTACTCTACCCCCGGAGTACGGAATCAGCCCCAGCATTTT.

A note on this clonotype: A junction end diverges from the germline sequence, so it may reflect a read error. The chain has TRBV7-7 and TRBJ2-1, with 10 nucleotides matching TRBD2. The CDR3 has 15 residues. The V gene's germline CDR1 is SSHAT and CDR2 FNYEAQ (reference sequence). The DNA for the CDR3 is TGTGCTAGCAGCTTGGCTAGCGGGAGTAGGGATGAGCAGTTCTTC. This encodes CASSLASGSRDEQFF. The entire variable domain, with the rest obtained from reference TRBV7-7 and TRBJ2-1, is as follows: GAGVSQSPRYKVTKRGQDVTLRCDPISSHATLYWYQQALGQGPEFLTYFNYEAQPDKSGLPSDRFSAERPEGSISTLTIQRTEQRDSAMYRCASSLASGSRDEQFFGPGTRLTVL.

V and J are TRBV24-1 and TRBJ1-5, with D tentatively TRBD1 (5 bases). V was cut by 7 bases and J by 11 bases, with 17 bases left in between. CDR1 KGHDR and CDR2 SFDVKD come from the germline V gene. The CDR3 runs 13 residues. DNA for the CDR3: TGTGCCACCAGCGGACAAGCGGGGGAGACCCAGCATTTT. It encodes CATSGQAGETQHF.

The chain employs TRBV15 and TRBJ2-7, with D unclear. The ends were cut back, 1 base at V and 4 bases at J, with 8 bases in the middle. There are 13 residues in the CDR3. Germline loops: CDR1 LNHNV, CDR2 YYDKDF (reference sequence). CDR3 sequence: CATSRVYRYEQYF. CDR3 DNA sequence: TGTGCCACCAGCAGAGTTTACAGATACGAGCAGTACTTC.

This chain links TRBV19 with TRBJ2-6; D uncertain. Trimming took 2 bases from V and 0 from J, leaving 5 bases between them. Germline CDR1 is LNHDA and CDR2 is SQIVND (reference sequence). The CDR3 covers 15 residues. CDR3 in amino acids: CASSITSSGANVLTF. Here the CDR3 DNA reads TGTGCCAGTAGTATAACCAGCTCTGGGGCCAACGTCCTGACTTTC.

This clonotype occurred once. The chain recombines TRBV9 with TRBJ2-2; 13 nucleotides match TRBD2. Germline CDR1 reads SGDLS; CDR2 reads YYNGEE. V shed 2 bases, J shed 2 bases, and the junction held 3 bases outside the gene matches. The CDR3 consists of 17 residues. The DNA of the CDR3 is TGTGCCAGCAGCGTGGGGACTAGCGGGGCCAACACCGGGGAGCTGTTTTTT. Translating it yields CASSVGTSGANTGELFF.

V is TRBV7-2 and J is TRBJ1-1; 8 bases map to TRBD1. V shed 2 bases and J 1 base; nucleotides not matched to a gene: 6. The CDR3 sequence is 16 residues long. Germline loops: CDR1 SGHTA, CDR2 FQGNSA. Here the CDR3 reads CASSLRTGFSNTEAFF. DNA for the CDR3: TGTGCCAGCAGCTTAAGGACAGGGTTTTCGAACACTGAAGCTTTCTTT.

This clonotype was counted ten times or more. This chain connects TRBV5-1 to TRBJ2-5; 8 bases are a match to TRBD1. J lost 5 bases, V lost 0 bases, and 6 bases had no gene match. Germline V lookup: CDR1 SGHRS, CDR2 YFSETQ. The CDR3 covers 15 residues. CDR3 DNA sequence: TGCGCCAGCAGCTTGGGGACAGGGATGTTTGAGACCCAGTACTTC. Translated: CASSLGTGMFETQYF.

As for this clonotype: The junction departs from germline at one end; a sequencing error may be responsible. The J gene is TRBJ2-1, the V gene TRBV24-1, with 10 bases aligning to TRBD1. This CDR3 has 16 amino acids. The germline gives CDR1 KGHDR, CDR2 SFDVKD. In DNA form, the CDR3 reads TGCGCCAGCAGCTTGGCATTGGGACAGGGGTACAATGAGCAGTTCTTC. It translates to CASSLALGQGYNEQFF.

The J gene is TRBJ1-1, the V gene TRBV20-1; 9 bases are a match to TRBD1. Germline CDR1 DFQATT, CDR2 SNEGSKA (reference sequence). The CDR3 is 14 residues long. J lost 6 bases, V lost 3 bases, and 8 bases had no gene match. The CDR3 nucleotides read TGCAGTGCTAGGGATGGGACAGGGCGACCTGAAGCTTTCTTT. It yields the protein CSARDGTGRPEAFF.

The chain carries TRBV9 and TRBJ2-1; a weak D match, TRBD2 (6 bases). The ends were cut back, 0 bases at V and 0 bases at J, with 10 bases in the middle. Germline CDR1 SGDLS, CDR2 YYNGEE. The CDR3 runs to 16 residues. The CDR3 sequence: CASSVDGSSSYNEQFF. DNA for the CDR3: TGTGCCAGCAGCGTAGACGGGAGCTCCTCCTACAATGAGCAGTTCTTC.